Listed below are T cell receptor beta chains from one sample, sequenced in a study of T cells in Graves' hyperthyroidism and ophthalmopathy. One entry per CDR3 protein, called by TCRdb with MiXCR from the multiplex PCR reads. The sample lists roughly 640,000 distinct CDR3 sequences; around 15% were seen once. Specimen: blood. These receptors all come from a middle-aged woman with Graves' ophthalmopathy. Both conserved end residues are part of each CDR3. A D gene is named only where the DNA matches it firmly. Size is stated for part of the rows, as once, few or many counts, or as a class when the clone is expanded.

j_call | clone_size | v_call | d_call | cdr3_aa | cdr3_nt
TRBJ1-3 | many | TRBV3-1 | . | CASSPGGVGNTIYF | TGTGCCAGCAGCCCTGGAGGGGTCGGAAACACCATATATTTT
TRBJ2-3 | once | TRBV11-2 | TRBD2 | CASSLGTGGASDTQYF | TGTGCCAGCAGCTTAGGGACGGGGGGGGCGTCAGATACGCAGTATTTT
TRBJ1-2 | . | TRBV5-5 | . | CASSSQGSGYTF | TGTGCCAGCAGCTCCCAGGGGTCTGGCTACACCTTC
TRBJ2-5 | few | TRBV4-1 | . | CASSQARDDETQYF | TGCGCCAGCAGCCAAGCCAGGGACGACGAGACCCAGTACTTC
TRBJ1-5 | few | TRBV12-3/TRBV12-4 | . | CASSSTVTPQHF | TGTGCCAGCAGTTCCACTGTCACGCCCCAGCATTTT
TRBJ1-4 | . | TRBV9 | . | CASSPQLRGSEKLFF | TGTGCCAGCAGCCCCCAGTTGCGTGGTAGTGAAAAACTGTTTTTT
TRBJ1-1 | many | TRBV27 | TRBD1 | CASTRVPGQGNTEAFF | TGTGCCAGCACGAGGGTCCCGGGACAGGGGAACACTGAAGCTTTCTTT
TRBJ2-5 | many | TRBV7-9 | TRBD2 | CASSLTSGSKTQYF | TGTGCCAGCAGCTTAACTAGCGGGAGTAAGACCCAGTACTTC
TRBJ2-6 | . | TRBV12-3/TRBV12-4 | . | CASSFGSSGANVLTF | TGTGCCAGCAGTTTCGGGAGCTCTGGGGCCAACGTCCTGACTTTC
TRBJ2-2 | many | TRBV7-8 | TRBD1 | CASSLADRVGGELFF | TGTGCCAGCAGCTTAGCGGACAGGGTAGGCGGGGAGCTGTTTTTT
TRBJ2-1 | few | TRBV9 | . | CASSVGGAFFNEQFF | TGTGCCAGCAGCGTAGGCGGGGCGTTCTTCAATGAGCAGTTCTTC
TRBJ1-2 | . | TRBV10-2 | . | CASSEDRKNYGYTF | TGCGCCAGCAGTGAGGACAGGAAGAACTATGGCTACACCTTC
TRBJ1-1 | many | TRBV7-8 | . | CASSLKTVPNTEAFF | TGTGCCAGCAGCTTAAAGACAGTCCCGAACACTGAAGCTTTCTTT
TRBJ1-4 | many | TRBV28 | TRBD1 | CASSYGTGEKLFF | TGTGCCAGCAGTTACGGGACAGGTGAAAAACTGTTTTTT
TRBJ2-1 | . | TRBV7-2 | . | CASSQGFGAAYNEQFF | TGCGCCAGCAGCCAAGGGTTCGGGGCTGCCTACAATGAGCAGTTCTTC
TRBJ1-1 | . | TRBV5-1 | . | CASRSQVMNTEAFF | TGCGCCAGCAGGTCTCAGGTAATGAACACTGAAGCTTTCTTT
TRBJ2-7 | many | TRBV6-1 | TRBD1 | CASSVSGTGEYEQYF | TGTGCCAGCAGTGTATCCGGGACAGGGGAATACGAGCAGTACTTC
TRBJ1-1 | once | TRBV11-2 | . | CASSPHGAGTEAFF | TGTGCCAGCAGCCCCCACGGGGCAGGGACTGAAGCTTTCTTT
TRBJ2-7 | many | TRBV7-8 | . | CASSPREPFSYEQYF | TGTGCCAGCAGCCCTCGAGAGCCATTCTCCTACGAGCAGTACTTC
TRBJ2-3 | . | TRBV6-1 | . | CASYSRVRTDTQYF | TGTGCCAGCTACTCTCGGGTCCGCACAGATACGCAGTATTTT
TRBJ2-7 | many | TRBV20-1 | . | CSAPFRGSNYEQYF | TGCAGTGCGCCCTTCAGGGGTTCCAACTACGAGCAGTACTTC
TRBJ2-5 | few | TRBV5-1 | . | CASSPTPDSQETQYF | TGCGCCAGCAGCCCTACTCCGGACAGCCAAGAGACCCAGTACTTC
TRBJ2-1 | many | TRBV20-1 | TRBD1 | CSAWYGQGHNEQFF | TGCAGTGCTTGGTATGGACAGGGACACAATGAGCAGTTCTTC
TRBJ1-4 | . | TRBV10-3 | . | CAISDSQHNEKLFF | TGTGCCATCAGTGACTCACAGCATAATGAAAAACTGTTTTTT
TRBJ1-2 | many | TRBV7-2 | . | CASSSPPGQINYGYTF | TGTGCCAGCAGCTCACCCCCGGGACAAATCAACTATGGCTACACCTTC
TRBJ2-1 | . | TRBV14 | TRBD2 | CASSQGLAGGYSYNEQFF | TGTGCCAGCAGCCAAGGACTAGCGGGGGGGTACTCCTACAATGAGCAGTTCTTC
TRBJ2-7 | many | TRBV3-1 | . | CASSQGTAYEQYF | TGTGCCAGCAGCCAAGGGACAGCGTACGAGCAGTACTTC
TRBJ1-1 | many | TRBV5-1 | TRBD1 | CASRPTGFSQLTTEAFF | TGCGCCAGCAGACCGACAGGGTTCTCACAACTAACCACTGAAGCTTTCTTT
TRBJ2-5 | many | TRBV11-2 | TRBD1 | CASSDQGVAQETQYF | TGTGCCAGCAGCGACCAGGGGGTGGCCCAAGAGACCCAGTACTTC
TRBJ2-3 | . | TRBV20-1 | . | CSARTYTFSRGTQYF | TGCAGTGCTAGGACATACACATTCTCCCGGGGGACGCAGTATTTT
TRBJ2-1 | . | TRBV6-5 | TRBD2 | CASSYGNLAGGNEQFF | TGTGCCAGCAGTTACGGAAATTTAGCGGGGGGTAATGAGCAGTTCTTC
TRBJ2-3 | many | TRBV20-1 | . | CSARKGIGTDTQYF | TGCAGTGCTCGAAAGGGTATCGGCACAGATACGCAGTATTTT
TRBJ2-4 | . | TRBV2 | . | CASSEARRFADIQYF | TGTGCCAGCAGTGAAGCGCGTCGTTTCGCGGACATTCAGTACTTC
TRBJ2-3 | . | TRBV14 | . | CASSQVMGDTQYF | TGTGCCAGCAGCCAAGTCATGGGGGATACGCAGTATTTT
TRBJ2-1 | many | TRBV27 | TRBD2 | CASSFSGSSSYNEQFF | TGTGCCAGCAGTTTTAGCGGGAGTAGCTCCTACAATGAGCAGTTCTTC
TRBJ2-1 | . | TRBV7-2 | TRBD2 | CASSLRRLANEQFF | TGTGCCAGCAGCTTACGCCGACTAGCCAATGAGCAGTTCTTC
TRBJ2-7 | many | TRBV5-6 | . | CASSYRFVTGRSYEQYF | TGTGCCAGCAGCTATAGGTTTGTGACAGGGAGGTCCTACGAGCAGTACTTC
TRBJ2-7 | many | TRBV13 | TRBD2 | CASSRWREALLEQYF | TGTGCCAGCAGCCGCTGGCGGGAGGCCCTGCTCGAGCAGTACTTC
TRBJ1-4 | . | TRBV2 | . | CASSEAPRGAGEGEKLFF | TGTGCCAGCAGTGAAGCGCCTAGGGGTGCAGGGGAGGGGGAAAAACTGTTTTTT
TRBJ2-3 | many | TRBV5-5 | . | CASSLASGRVDTQYF | TGTGCCAGCAGCTTGGCTTCCGGACGGGTTGATACGCAGTATTTT
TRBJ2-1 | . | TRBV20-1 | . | CSARAATPGNEQFF | TGCAGTGCTAGAGCAGCGACCCCTGGGAATGAGCAGTTCTTC
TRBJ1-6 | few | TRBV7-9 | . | CASSQTWSPLHF | TGTGCCAGCAGTCAGACCTGGTCACCCCTCCACTTT
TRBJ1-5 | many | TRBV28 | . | CASSLSAGMSNQPQHF | TGTGCCAGCAGTTTAAGTGCTGGGATGAGCAATCAGCCCCAGCATTTT
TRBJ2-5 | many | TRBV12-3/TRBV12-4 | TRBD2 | CASSQGLAWETQYF | TGTGCCAGCAGTCAGGGACTAGCGTGGGAGACCCAGTACTTC
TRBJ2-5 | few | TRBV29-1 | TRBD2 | CSVWGSSGPGGETQYF | TGCAGCGTCTGGGGTTCTAGCGGGCCCGGAGGAGAGACCCAGTACTTC
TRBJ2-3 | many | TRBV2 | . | CATRFGTPGDTQYF | TGTGCCACCCGATTCGGGACCCCTGGAGATACGCAGTATTTT
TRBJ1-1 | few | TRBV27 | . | CASTGSGTTEAFF | TGTGCCAGTACAGGGTCGGGGACTACTGAAGCTTTCTTT
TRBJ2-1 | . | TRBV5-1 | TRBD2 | CASSLGTSGISEQFF | TGCGCCAGCAGCTTGGGGACTAGCGGCATAAGTGAGCAGTTCTTC
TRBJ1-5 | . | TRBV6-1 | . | CASSVGNHQPQHF | TGTGCCAGCAGCGTCGGGAACCACCAGCCCCAGCATTTT
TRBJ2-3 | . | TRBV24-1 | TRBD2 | CATAGYRADTQYF | TGTGCCACAGCGGGATACCGGGCAGATACGCAGTATTTT
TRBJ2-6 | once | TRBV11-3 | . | CASSLGYSNKGSGANVLTF | TGTGCCAGCAGCTTAGGCTACAGCAATAAGGGCTCTGGGGCCAACGTCCTGACTTTC
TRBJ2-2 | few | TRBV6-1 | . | CASSDSLEVGELFF | TGTGCCAGCAGTGATTCCCTGGAAGTCGGGGAGCTGTTTTTT
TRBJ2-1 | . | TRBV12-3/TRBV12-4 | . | CASSRSVSYNEQFF | TGTGCCAGCAGCCGTAGCGTCTCCTACAATGAGCAGTTCTTC
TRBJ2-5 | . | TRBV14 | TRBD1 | CASSQEVEGSRGPTQETQYF | TGTGCCAGCAGCCAAGAGGTAGAAGGGAGTAGGGGGCCGACCCAAGAGACCCAGTACTTC
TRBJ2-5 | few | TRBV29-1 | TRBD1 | CSVLVSGGETQYF | TGCAGCGTTCTGGTTTCAGGGGGTGAGACCCAGTACTTC
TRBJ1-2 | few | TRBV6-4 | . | CAGSYSRTVYGYTF | TGTGCCGGCAGTTACTCTCGAACGGTCTATGGCTACACCTTC
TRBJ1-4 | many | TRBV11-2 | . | CASSLGSFGSNNEKLFF | TGTGCCAGCAGCTTAGGCTCTTTCGGTTCTAATAATGAAAAACTGTTTTTT
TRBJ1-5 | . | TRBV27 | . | CASSASRTAYSNQPQHF | TGTGCCAGCAGTGCTAGCAGGACAGCATATAGCAATCAGCCCCAGCATTTT